What follows describes a single TCR beta chain. The antigen remains unidentified. The data belong to a study of cytomegalovirus exposure and HLA in healthy donors. Study-level results: With high specificity and sensitivity, the classifier reportedly diagnosed cytomegalovirus status. Only CMV serostatus was available as immune exposure information. A missense variant in DCLRE1C was later tied to TCR beta V- and J-gene trimming. Roughly uniform sequencing depth across donors was assumed, possibly incorrectly.

CDR3 length: 14 amino acids. In germline, CDR1 is MNHEY, CDR2 SVGAGI. Trimming removed 6 bases from V and 6 bases from J, with 15 bases in between. Primers included in the PCR were 60 Vbeta and 13 Jbeta primers. Only in-frame clones appear in the TCRdb table, and some are missing; sequencing was by immunoSEQ multiplex PCR. The sample holds under 70,000 clones; over 70% are singletons and the top ten take 4% to 5.5%. The chain uses TRBV6-5 and TRBJ1-5; tentatively, D is TRBD1 (6 bases). The receptor comes from a male donor in good health and CMV-seropositive. The specimen sequenced was PBMCs. This CDR3 is CASRKQGGSQPQHF. The DNA of the CDR3 is TGTGCCAGCAGAAAACAGGGCGGGAGTCAGCCCCAGCATTTT.